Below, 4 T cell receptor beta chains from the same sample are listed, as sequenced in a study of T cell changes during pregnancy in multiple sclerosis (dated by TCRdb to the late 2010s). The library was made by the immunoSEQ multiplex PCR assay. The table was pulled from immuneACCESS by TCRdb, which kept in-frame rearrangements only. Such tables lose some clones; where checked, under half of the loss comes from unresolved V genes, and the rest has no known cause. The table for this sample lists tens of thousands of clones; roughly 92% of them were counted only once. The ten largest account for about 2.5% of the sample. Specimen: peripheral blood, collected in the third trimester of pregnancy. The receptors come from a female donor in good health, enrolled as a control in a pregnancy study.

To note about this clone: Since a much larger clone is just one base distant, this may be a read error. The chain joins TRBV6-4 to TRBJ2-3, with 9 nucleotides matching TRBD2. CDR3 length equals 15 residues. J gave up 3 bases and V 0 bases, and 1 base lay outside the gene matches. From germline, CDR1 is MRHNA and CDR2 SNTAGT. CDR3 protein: CASSDSSGRTDTQYF. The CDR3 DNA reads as TGTGCCAGCAGTGACTCTAGCGGGAGAACAGATACGCAGTATTTT.

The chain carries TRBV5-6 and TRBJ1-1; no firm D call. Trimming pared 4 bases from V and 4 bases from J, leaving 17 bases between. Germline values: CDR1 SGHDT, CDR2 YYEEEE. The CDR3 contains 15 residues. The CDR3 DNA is TGTGCCAGCAGCAACGGGGTCCCTGGAGGCACTGAAGCTTTCTTT. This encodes CASSNGVPGGTEAFF.

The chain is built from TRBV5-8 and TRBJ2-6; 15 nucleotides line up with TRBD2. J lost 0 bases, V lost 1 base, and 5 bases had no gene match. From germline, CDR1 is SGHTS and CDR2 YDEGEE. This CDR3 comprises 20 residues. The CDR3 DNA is TGTGCCAGCAGCTTGAGGACTAGCGGGGGGGCCTTCTCTGGGGCCAACGTCCTGACTTTC. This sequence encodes CASSLRTSGGAFSGANVLTF.

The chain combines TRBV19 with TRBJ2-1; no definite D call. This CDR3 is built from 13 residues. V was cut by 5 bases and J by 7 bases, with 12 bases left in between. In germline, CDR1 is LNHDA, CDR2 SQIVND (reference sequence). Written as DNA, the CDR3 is TGTGCCAGTAGTCGTGGGCCACCGAATGAGCAGTTCTTC. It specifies CASSRGPPNEQFF.